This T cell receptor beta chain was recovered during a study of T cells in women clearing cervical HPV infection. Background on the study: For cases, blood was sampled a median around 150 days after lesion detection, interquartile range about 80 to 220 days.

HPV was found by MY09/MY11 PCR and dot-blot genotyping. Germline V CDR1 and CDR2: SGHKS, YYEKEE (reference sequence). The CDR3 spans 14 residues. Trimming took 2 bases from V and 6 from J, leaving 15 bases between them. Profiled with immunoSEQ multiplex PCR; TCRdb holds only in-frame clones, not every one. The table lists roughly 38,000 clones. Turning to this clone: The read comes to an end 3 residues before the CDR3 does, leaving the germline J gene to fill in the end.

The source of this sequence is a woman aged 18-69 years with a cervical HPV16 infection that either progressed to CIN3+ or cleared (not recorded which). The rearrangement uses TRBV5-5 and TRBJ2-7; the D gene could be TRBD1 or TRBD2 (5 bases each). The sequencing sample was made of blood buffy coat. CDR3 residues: CASSFLEGLGEQYF. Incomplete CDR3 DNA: TGTGCCAGCAGCTTTTTAGAGGGGCTGGGCGAG. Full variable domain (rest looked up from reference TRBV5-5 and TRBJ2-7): DAGVTQSPTHLIKTRGQQVTLRCSPISGHKSVSWYQQVLGQGPQFIFQYYEKEERGRGNFPDRFSARQFPNYSSELNVNALLLGDSALYLCASSFLEGLGEQYFGPGTRLTVT.